This T cell receptor beta chain was recovered during a study of T cells expressing NK-cell markers. For each CDR3 protein, TCRdb gives one entry from its re-call of the 5' RACE reads, without DNA. This repertoire includes about 450,000 distinct CDR3 sequences. The CDR3 has 14 residues. The clonotype originates from a woman between 18 and 70 years old in good health. This rearrangement joins TRBV12-3 or TRBV12-4 to TRBJ1-2; TCRdb returns TRBD1, unconfirmable since there is no DNA. The sequenced material came from blood T cells: a sorted CD56 or NKG2C T cell subset, CD4+ or CD8+ T cells, or bulk PBMC T cells (not recorded which). CDR3 in amino acids: CASSLTRQGYGYTF.